This is a list of T cell receptor beta chains from one sample in a study of blood T cell repertoires in COVID-19. Some clones are missing from TCRdb's copy, which holds only in-frame ones; the method was immunoSEQ multiplex PCR. The repertoire includes 200,000 or so clones, roughly 84% of them detected once, and approximately 13% sits in the top ten. The sequenced material came from peripheral blood. These receptors all stem from a human donor in a cohort sampled during active COVID-19. CDR3s include the opening cysteine and the closing phenylalanine or tryptophan. The D gene is left open where the match is weak. Some rows mark clone size as missing; the rest say once, few, many or name a class of expanded clone.

d_call: TRBD1
clone_size: NA
v_call: TRBV30
j_call: TRBJ1-6
cdr3_nt: TGTGCCTGGATGGGGACAGGGGCCTCACCCCTCCACTTT
cdr3_aa: CAWMGTGASPLHF

d_call: TRBD2
clone_size: NA
v_call: TRBV28
j_call: TRBJ2-7
cdr3_nt: TGTGCCAGCAGTCTTATTAGCGGGGGCGGCTACGAGCAGTACTTC
cdr3_aa: CASSLISGGGYEQYF

d_call: TRBD1
clone_size: NA
v_call: TRBV2
j_call: TRBJ1-5
cdr3_nt: TGTGCCAGCAATCAGGGGGGTCAGCCCCAGCATTTT
cdr3_aa: CASNQGGQPQHF

d_call: NA
clone_size: NA
v_call: TRBV7-9
j_call: TRBJ2-1
cdr3_nt: TGTGCCAGCAGCTTGGACAGGGCGACTAGCGGCCCCTACAATGAGCAGTTCTTC
cdr3_aa: CASSLDRATSGPYNEQFF

d_call: NA
clone_size: NA
v_call: TRBV2
j_call: TRBJ2-7
cdr3_nt: TGTGCCAGCACCGCAGGCTCCTACGAGCAGTACTTC
cdr3_aa: CASTAGSYEQYF

d_call: NA
clone_size: NA
v_call: TRBV11-3
j_call: TRBJ2-1
cdr3_nt: TGTGCCAGCAGCCCAGGGGGGAATGAGCAGTTCTTC
cdr3_aa: CASSPGGNEQFF

d_call: NA
clone_size: NA
v_call: TRBV27
j_call: TRBJ1-1
cdr3_nt: TGTGCCAGCAGTACAGATCTACACACTGAAGCTTTCTTT
cdr3_aa: CASSTDLHTEAFF

d_call: NA
clone_size: NA
v_call: TRBV30
j_call: TRBJ1-3
cdr3_nt: TGTGCCTGGAGTGCCCTTGGAAACACCATATATTTT
cdr3_aa: CAWSALGNTIYF

d_call: NA
clone_size: NA
v_call: TRBV18
j_call: TRBJ2-1
cdr3_nt: TGTGCCAGCTCTTCTCTGAGTAGCGGCCCTTACAATGAGCAGTTCTTC
cdr3_aa: CASSSLSSGPYNEQFF

d_call: NA
clone_size: NA
v_call: TRBV6-5
j_call: TRBJ2-1
cdr3_nt: TGTGCCAGCAGCTCGGGGTCCGCCTACAATGAGCAGTTCTTC
cdr3_aa: CASSSGSAYNEQFF

d_call: TRBD1
clone_size: NA
v_call: TRBV4-1
j_call: TRBJ2-2
cdr3_nt: TGCGCCAGCAGCCAGGATACAGGGGGTTTCACCGGGGAGCTGTTTTTT
cdr3_aa: CASSQDTGGFTGELFF

d_call: TRBD1
clone_size: NA
v_call: TRBV5-8
j_call: TRBJ2-5
cdr3_nt: TGTGCCAGCAGCTCTGGACAGGGGAGGGAGACCCAGTACTTC
cdr3_aa: CASSSGQGRETQYF

d_call: TRBD1
clone_size: NA
v_call: TRBV15
j_call: TRBJ2-7
cdr3_nt: TGTGCCACCAGCAGAGAGGGACAGCCCTACGAGCAGTACTTC
cdr3_aa: CATSREGQPYEQYF

d_call: NA
clone_size: few
v_call: TRBV7-8
j_call: TRBJ2-3
cdr3_nt: TGTGCCAGCAGCTTAGGGGCAAGAGATACGCAGTATTTT
cdr3_aa: CASSLGARDTQYF

d_call: NA
clone_size: NA
v_call: TRBV4-1
j_call: TRBJ2-7
cdr3_nt: TGCGCCAGCAGCCAATCCAGGGGTGAACCTTGGTCCTACGAGCAGTACTTC
cdr3_aa: CASSQSRGEPWSYEQYF

d_call: TRBD1
clone_size: medium-sized
v_call: TRBV7-2
j_call: TRBJ1-2
cdr3_nt: TGTGCCAGCAGCTTAGGTTCAGGGGGCATCTATGGCTACACCTTC
cdr3_aa: CASSLGSGGIYGYTF

d_call: NA
clone_size: NA
v_call: TRBV18
j_call: TRBJ1-2
cdr3_nt: TGTGCCAGCTCACCACCTGGCAGGAACTATGGCTACACCTTC
cdr3_aa: CASSPPGRNYGYTF

d_call: NA
clone_size: NA
v_call: TRBV28
j_call: TRBJ1-2
cdr3_nt: TGTGCCAGCAGTCCGGACTTAGGGCATCTGGATGGCTACACCTTC
cdr3_aa: CASSPDLGHLDGYTF

d_call: NA
clone_size: NA
v_call: TRBV13
j_call: TRBJ2-3
cdr3_nt: TGTGCCAGCAGAGATACAGGGTCGACAGATACGCAGTATTTT
cdr3_aa: CASRDTGSTDTQYF

d_call: NA
clone_size: NA
v_call: TRBV4-1
j_call: TRBJ2-1
cdr3_nt: TGCGCCAGCAGCCTCTCCAGGTACAATGAGCAGTTCTTC
cdr3_aa: CASSLSRYNEQFF

d_call: NA
clone_size: NA
v_call: TRBV5-1
j_call: TRBJ2-1
cdr3_nt: TGCGCCAGCATAATGGGGGGTGAGCAGTTCTTC
cdr3_aa: CASIMGGEQFF

d_call: TRBD2
clone_size: NA
v_call: TRBV28
j_call: TRBJ2-7
cdr3_nt: TGTGCCAGCAGTACCTACTCACTAGCGGGAGAAGACTACGAGCAGTACTTC
cdr3_aa: CASSTYSLAGEDYEQYF

d_call: NA
clone_size: NA
v_call: TRBV30
j_call: TRBJ2-1
cdr3_nt: TGTGCCTGGAGTGTGGGAACAGGGCGACACAATGAGCAGTTCTTC
cdr3_aa: CAWSVGTGRHNEQFF

d_call: TRBD2
clone_size: NA
v_call: TRBV7-2
j_call: TRBJ2-7
cdr3_nt: TGTGCCAGCAGCTTAGGCGGGGGACTAGCGGTATACGAGCAGTACTTC
cdr3_aa: CASSLGGGLAVYEQYF

d_call: TRBD1
clone_size: NA
v_call: TRBV4-1
j_call: TRBJ2-7
cdr3_nt: TGCGCCAGCAGCCAAGCTGGGGACAGGCCATCCCAATTC
cdr3_aa: CASSQAGDRPSQF

d_call: NA
clone_size: NA
v_call: TRBV9
j_call: TRBJ2-2
cdr3_nt: TGTGCCAGCAGCGTATTCGTGTCCGGGGAGCTGTTTTTT
cdr3_aa: CASSVFVSGELFF

d_call: TRBD2
clone_size: NA
v_call: TRBV5-1
j_call: TRBJ2-7
cdr3_nt: TGCGCCAGCAGCTTGGGACTAGCGGATACCTACGAGCAGTACTTC
cdr3_aa: CASSLGLADTYEQYF

d_call: NA
clone_size: NA
v_call: TRBV11-2
j_call: TRBJ2-2
cdr3_nt: TGTGCCAGCAGCTTAGAAATAGCCGGGGAGCTGTTTTTT
cdr3_aa: CASSLEIAGELFF

d_call: NA
clone_size: once
v_call: TRBV3-1/TRBV3-2
j_call: TRBJ1-6
cdr3_nt: TGTGCCAGCAGCCAAGATCAGTGGCCAGGCCGTTCACCCCTCCACTTT
cdr3_aa: CASSQDQWPGRSPLHF

d_call: TRBD1
clone_size: once
v_call: TRBV5-5
j_call: TRBJ1-2
cdr3_nt: TGTGCCAGCAGCTCGACAGGGGTTTTAATGTATGGCTACACCTTC
cdr3_aa: CASSSTGVLMYGYTF

d_call: TRBD1
clone_size: NA
v_call: TRBV6-5
j_call: TRBJ1-5
cdr3_nt: TGTGCCAGCAGTTCCTCGGACAGGGGAGTTGACCAGCCCCAGCATTTT
cdr3_aa: CASSSSDRGVDQPQHF

d_call: TRBD2
clone_size: many
v_call: TRBV28
j_call: TRBJ2-7
cdr3_nt: TGTGCCAGCAGTCCAGCGGGACTAGCGGGAGGGCCTGTCGAGCAGTACTTC
cdr3_aa: CASSPAGLAGGPVEQYF

d_call: NA
clone_size: NA
v_call: TRBV5-6
j_call: TRBJ1-5
cdr3_nt: TGTGCCAGCAGCTTGCAGGGCATCAATCAGCCCCAGCATTTT
cdr3_aa: CASSLQGINQPQHF

d_call: NA
clone_size: NA
v_call: TRBV5-1
j_call: TRBJ2-3
cdr3_nt: TGCGCCAGCAGCTTCAGCGGACCCGGGAAGGGAGATACGCAGTATTTT
cdr3_aa: CASSFSGPGKGDTQYF

d_call: NA
clone_size: once
v_call: TRBV11-2
j_call: TRBJ1-5
cdr3_nt: TGTGCCAGCAGCTTTGGGGGGGATCAGCCCCAGCATTTT
cdr3_aa: CASSFGGDQPQHF

d_call: NA
clone_size: NA
v_call: TRBV10-3
j_call: TRBJ1-2
cdr3_nt: TGTGCCATCAGACAACCGGGACAACTAAACTATGGCTACACCTTC
cdr3_aa: CAIRQPGQLNYGYTF

d_call: NA
clone_size: few
v_call: TRBV5-4
j_call: TRBJ1-1
cdr3_nt: TGTGCCAGCAGCTTGGGCAGGGTACCCACTGAAGCTTTCTTT
cdr3_aa: CASSLGRVPTEAFF

d_call: TRBD2
clone_size: NA
v_call: TRBV5-1
j_call: TRBJ2-7
cdr3_nt: TGCGCCAGCAGCTTGGAGTCTCTAGCGGGAGGGCCAGTCCACGAGCAGTACTTC
cdr3_aa: CASSLESLAGGPVHEQYF

d_call: TRBD1
clone_size: NA
v_call: TRBV28
j_call: TRBJ1-1
cdr3_nt: TGTGCCAGCAGAGAGAGACAGGGAGGAATGAACACTGAAGCTTTCTTT
cdr3_aa: CASRERQGGMNTEAFF

d_call: TRBD2
clone_size: NA
v_call: TRBV11-1
j_call: TRBJ2-7
cdr3_nt: TGTGCCAGCAGCGCCTCGCCTAGCGGGAGCTCGTACGAGCAGTACTTC
cdr3_aa: CASSASPSGSSYEQYF

d_call: NA
clone_size: NA
v_call: TRBV4-1
j_call: TRBJ1-4
cdr3_nt: TGCGCCAGCAGCCAAAGGACGGACATCCCTCAGGAAAAACTGTTTTTT
cdr3_aa: CASSQRTDIPQEKLFF

d_call: TRBD2
clone_size: few
v_call: TRBV3-1/TRBV3-2
j_call: TRBJ2-4
cdr3_nt: TGTGCCAGCAGCCCTTCTAGCGGGATTTACATTCAGTACTTC
cdr3_aa: CASSPSSGIYIQYF

d_call: TRBD2
clone_size: NA
v_call: TRBV5-1
j_call: TRBJ2-5
cdr3_nt: TGCGCCAGCAGCCCCTGGACTAGCGGGGGAGAGACCCAGTACTTC
cdr3_aa: CASSPWTSGGETQYF

d_call: TRBD2
clone_size: NA
v_call: TRBV11-2
j_call: TRBJ2-3
cdr3_nt: TGTGCCAGCAGCTTAGATCTCAGTCAGCGGGAGTGTACAGATACGCAGTATTTT
cdr3_aa: CASSLDLSQRECTDTQYF

d_call: TRBD1
clone_size: NA
v_call: TRBV6-5
j_call: TRBJ1-6
cdr3_nt: TGTGCCAGCAGCACAGGGGTCCCCAATTCACCCCTCCACTTT
cdr3_aa: CASSTGVPNSPLHF

d_call: NA
clone_size: NA
v_call: TRBV27
j_call: TRBJ2-1
cdr3_nt: TGTGCCAGCAGTTTCGAGCCTTTTTCCTACAATGAGCAGTTCTTC
cdr3_aa: CASSFEPFSYNEQFF

d_call: TRBD2
clone_size: NA
v_call: TRBV11-2
j_call: TRBJ2-1
cdr3_nt: TGTGCCAGCAGCCGGGGACTAGCGGAGTACAATGAGCAGTTCTTC
cdr3_aa: CASSRGLAEYNEQFF

d_call: TRBD1
clone_size: NA
v_call: TRBV23-1
j_call: TRBJ2-7
cdr3_nt: TGCGCCAGCAGTCAAGAGGTGACAGGGGCCTCCTACGAGCAGTACTTC
cdr3_aa: CASSQEVTGASYEQYF

d_call: TRBD1
clone_size: NA
v_call: TRBV5-1
j_call: TRBJ1-1
cdr3_nt: TGCGCCAGCAGCAAATCGACAGGGATGAACACTGAAGCTTTCTTT
cdr3_aa: CASSKSTGMNTEAFF

d_call: TRBD2
clone_size: NA
v_call: TRBV27
j_call: TRBJ2-7
cdr3_nt: TGTGCCAGCTGGGCCCTAGCGGATTACGAGCAGTACTTC
cdr3_aa: CASWALADYEQYF

d_call: NA
clone_size: few
v_call: TRBV5-1
j_call: TRBJ2-2
cdr3_nt: TGCGCCAGCAGCTTACAACGCTTGGACTATTTGAACACCGGGGAGCTGTTTTTT
cdr3_aa: CASSLQRLDYLNTGELFF

d_call: TRBD1
clone_size: NA
v_call: TRBV19
j_call: TRBJ1-5
cdr3_nt: TGTGCCAGTTCGGACAGGGTGGGTCAGCCCCAGCATTTT
cdr3_aa: CASSDRVGQPQHF

d_call: NA
clone_size: NA
v_call: TRBV28
j_call: TRBJ1-2
cdr3_nt: TGTGCCAGCAGTTTATACACCTTCGGGGAGAACTATGGCTACACCTTC
cdr3_aa: CASSLYTFGENYGYTF

d_call: NA
clone_size: NA
v_call: TRBV11-2
j_call: TRBJ2-7
cdr3_nt: TGTGCCAGCAGCTCCCGACAAAAATTTCCCTACGAGCAGTACTTC
cdr3_aa: CASSSRQKFPYEQYF